The next 24 T cell receptor beta chains were all read from a single sample in a study of regulatory T cells in long-lasting Graves disease. The time point was: persistent/refractory GD, antithyroid drugs over 5 years with positive TRAb. PBMC RNA was the source of the TCR library. iRepertoire HTBI primers and Arm-PCR of CDR3 regions built TCR beta libraries. MiXCR, run by TCRdb on the multiplex PCR reads, gives a single entry per CDR3 protein. The sample lists roughly 470,000 distinct CDR3 sequences, roughly 20% seen once, with approximately 8% in the top ten. The sample in question was peripheral blood mononuclear cells (PBMCs), obtained when the disease was refractory, from a patient treated with antithyroid drugs. These TCRs come from a female donor with Graves disease.

This clonotype turned up a few times. The chain is built from TRBV6-1 and TRBJ1-4; D not resolved. The ends were cut back, 3 bases at V and 8 bases at J, with 19 bases in the middle. Germline-derived CDR1 and CDR2 are MNHNS and SASEGT. CDR3 length: 16 amino acids. The CDR3: CASSDLGLLLGEKLFF. CDR3 coding DNA: TGTGCCAGCAGTGACCTTGGATTATTATTGGGCGAAAAACTGTTTTTT.

The V call is TRBV19, the J call TRBJ1-1, with D perhaps matching TRBD1 (5 bases). The V end was cut by 7 bases, the J end by 5 bases, with 20 bases between. The V gene's germline CDR1 is LNHDA and CDR2 SQIVND (reference sequence). CDR3 length equals 15 residues. CDR3 coding DNA: TGTGCCAGTACCATGGGACCTTCCGGGGAGACTGAAGCTTTCTTT. Residues: CASTMGPSGETEAFF.

This clonotype was seen at least ten times. The genes are TRBV7-8 and TRBJ1-1; D may be TRBD1 (5 bases). The CDR3 loop spans 15 amino acids. V was pared by 4 bases and J by 0 bases, with 12 bases between. Germline loops: CDR1 SGHVS, CDR2 FQNEAQ. CDR3 in amino acids: CASSSGGGVNTEAFF. CDR3 coding DNA: TGTGCCAGCAGCTCGGGCGGGGGAGTGAACACTGAAGCTTTCTTT.

V and J are TRBV29-1 and TRBJ2-2, with D uncertain. Trimming left V 4 bases short and J 3 bases short, with 6 bases between. Germline CDR1 is SQVTM and CDR2 is ANQGSEA. The CDR3 runs to 12 residues. The CDR3 region is CSVGGYTGELFF. Here the CDR3 DNA reads TGCAGCGTTGGAGGATACACCGGGGAGCTGTTTTTT.

This clonotype was counted many times. The chain joins TRBV6-2 or TRBV6-3 to TRBJ2-5, with a weak D call TRBD1 (5 bases). V was shortened by 5 bases and J by 7 bases, with 17 bases between the two germline ends. Per the germline V gene, CDR1 is MNHEY and CDR2 is SVGEGT. This CDR3 comprises 14 residues. The CDR3 loop reads CASSGRVGDGTQYF. The DNA for the CDR3 is TGTGCCAGCAGTGGCAGGGTAGGGGATGGGACCCAGTACTTC.

This clonotype was seen repeatedly, ten times or more. The V gene is TRBV11-2, the J gene TRBJ2-5; tentatively, D is TRBD1 (5 bases). V lost 5 bases and J 4 bases, leaving 5 bases between the germline ends. The germline V gene has CDR1 SGHAT and CDR2 FQNNGV. The CDR3 totals 11 residues. The CDR3 here is CASSTGETQYF. As DNA, the CDR3 is TGTGCCAGCAGCACAGGAGAGACCCAGTACTTC.

This clonotype was observed many times. The chain is built from TRBV6-7 and TRBJ1-2; no clear D. TRBV6-7 is an ORF, with its function uncertain. V lost 5 bases and J 6 bases, leaving 16 bases between the germline ends. This CDR3 has 14 amino acids. CDR3: CASSPQTSFHGYTF. Here the CDR3 DNA reads TGTGCCAGCAGTCCCCAGACTAGCTTTCATGGCTACACCTTC.

This clonotype was seen ten or more times. J is TRBJ1-1 and V is TRBV5-1, with 8 nucleotides matching TRBD1. V lost 4 bases and J lost 8; bases outside the gene matches: 4. This CDR3 region has 12 residues. Germline values: CDR1 SGHRS, CDR2 YFSETQ. The CDR3 bases are TGCGCCAGCAGCGCAGGGGGCAACGAAGCTTTCTTT. Protein sequence: CASSAGGNEAFF.

This clonotype was counted ten times or more. This sequence joins TRBV12-3 or TRBV12-4 and TRBJ2-7, with D perhaps matching TRBD1 (6 bases). V lost 6 bases and J lost 2, with 8 bases in between. This CDR3 is 12 amino acids long. The CDR3: CASSRTAYEQYF. The CDR3 nucleotides read TGTGCCAGCAGCCGGACAGCCTACGAGCAGTACTTC.

This clonotype was observed at least ten times. V is TRBV12-3 or TRBV12-4 and J is TRBJ1-2; possible D gene TRBD1, 5 bases. V dropped 3 bases and J dropped 3 bases, with 5 bases sitting between them. The CDR3 has 12 residues. The CDR3 region has the DNA TGTGCCAGCAGTTTCAGGGACTATGGCTACACCTTC. It specifies CASSFRDYGYTF.

This clonotype turned up a few times. This chain connects TRBV10-3 to TRBJ2-2, with D possibly matching TRBD1 (5 bases). CDR1 ENHRY and CDR2 SYGVKD come from the germline V gene. V was trimmed by 6 bases and J by 1 base, leaving 9 bases between them. This CDR3 contains 14 residues. As DNA, the CDR3 is TGTGCCATCAGAACGCAGGGGAACACCGGGGAGCTGTTTTTT. Translating it yields CAIRTQGNTGELFF.

This clonotype was seen more than once but under ten times. The rearrangement joins TRBV6-2 or TRBV6-3 to TRBJ2-7; D is unclear. The CDR3 is 14 amino acids. Germline V lookup: CDR1 MNHEY, CDR2 SVGEGT. Deletions cut 3 bases from V and 0 bases from J, with 9 bases between. CDR3 sequence: CASSYMADSYEQYF. DNA for the CDR3: TGTGCCAGCAGTTATATGGCTGACTCCTACGAGCAGTACTTC.

This clonotype was observed many times. The V and J genes are TRBV12-5 and TRBJ2-2; maybe TRBD1 (5 bases). Germline V CDR1 and CDR2: LGHNT, FRNRAP. The CDR3 totals 14 residues. Trimming shortened V by 3 bases and J by 6 bases, and 11 bases separated the two germline ends. This CDR3 is CASGFLQGSGELFF. The CDR3 DNA is TGTGCTAGTGGTTTTCTCCAGGGTTCCGGGGAGCTGTTTTTT. Supplemented by reference TRBV12-5 and TRBJ2-2, the full variable domain reads DARVTQTPRHKVTEMGQEVTMRCQPILGHNTVFWYRQTMMQGLELLAYFRNRAPLDDSGMPKDRFSAEMPDATLATLKIQPSEPRDSAVYFCASGFLQGSGELFFGEGSRLTVL.

The CDR3 nucleotides read TGTGCCAGCAGTCTATCCAGCGGGAGCTTCCCAGATACGCAGTATTTT. It codes for CASSLSSGSFPDTQYF. The chain joins TRBV28 to TRBJ2-3; 8 bases are shared with TRBD2. The CDR3 runs 16 residues. CDR1 MDHEN and CDR2 SYDVKM come from the germline V gene. The V gene end was trimmed by 5 bases and the J gene end by 4 bases; junction bases not matched to a gene: 11.

This clonotype came up many times. The rearrangement joins TRBV7-3 to TRBJ2-7; D ambiguous. Per germline, CDR1 SGHTA and CDR2 FQGTGA. The CDR3 runs to 14 residues. Trimming left V 2 bases short and J 3 bases short, with 11 bases between. CDR3 DNA sequence: TGTGCCAGCAGCTTAGGAATGACGGGCTACGAGCAGTACTTC. Amino acid sequence: CASSLGMTGYEQYF.

The chain recombines TRBV10-1 with TRBJ2-7; no definite D call. With 0 bases removed from V and 3 bases from J, the gap between germline ends came to 3 bases. Germline values: CDR1 WNHNN, CDR2 SYGVQD (reference sequence). The CDR3 covers 12 residues. CDR3 sequence (DNA): TGCGCCAGCAGTGAGTCATACTACGAGCAGTACTTC. It is translated as CASSESYYEQYF.

The table lists this clonotype with many counts. V usage is TRBV6-1 and J usage is TRBJ1-6, with 7 bases identical to TRBD1. Trimming removed 7 bases from V and 9 bases from J; junction bases left unmatched: 15. Germline V gene lookup returns CDR1 MNHNS and CDR2 SASEGT. CDR3 length equals 16 residues. The DNA of the CDR3 is TGTGCCAGCAAAATACAGGGGAACGAACCTTTTTCACCCCTCCACTTT. Amino acids: CASKIQGNEPFSPLHF.

As for this clonotype: It is likely a read error: a sequence one base away is far more abundant. V usage is TRBV28 and J usage is TRBJ2-5, with D tentatively TRBD1 (6 bases). V lost 2 bases to trimming and J lost 5 bases, with 24 bases between them. Germline assignment: CDR1 MDHEN and CDR2 SYDVKM. The CDR3 is 18 amino acids. Here the CDR3 reads CASSLTELQGRKLETQYF. DNA for the CDR3: TGTGCCAGCAGTTTAACCGAACTACAGGGAAGAAAACTGGAGACCCAGTACTTC.

This clonotype has a handful of counts. J is TRBJ1-1 and V is TRBV20-1; 9 bases line up with TRBD1. Trimming at V came to 3 bases and at J to 4 bases, leaving 18 bases not matched to a gene. Germline lookup yields CDR1 DFQATT and CDR2 SNEGSKA (reference sequence). The CDR3 is made up of 18 amino acids. CDR3 sequence: CSARTQGQGWFRVTEAFF. CDR3 nucleotides: TGCAGTGCTAGGACCCAAGGACAGGGGTGGTTCAGGGTCACTGAAGCTTTCTTT.

This clonotype was counted at least ten times. The chain carries TRBV12-5 and TRBJ1-2; 11 nucleotides agree with TRBD1. The CDR3 sequence is 16 residues long. The germline gives CDR1 LGHNT, CDR2 FRNRAP. The V segment lost 2 bases and the J segment 5 bases; nucleotides outside the gene matches: 7. CDR3 in amino acids: CASGLPTDRGLYGYTF. The CDR3 nucleotides read TGTGCTAGTGGTTTGCCTACGGACAGGGGGCTTTATGGCTACACCTTC. Variable domain in full (rest from reference TRBV12-5 and TRBJ1-2): DARVTQTPRHKVTEMGQEVTMRCQPILGHNTVFWYRQTMMQGLELLAYFRNRAPLDDSGMPKDRFSAEMPDATLATLKIQPSEPRDSAVYFCASGLPTDRGLYGYTFGSGTRLTVV.

The chain carries TRBV5-4 and TRBJ2-6, with no clear D. In germline, CDR1 is SGHNT, CDR2 YYREEE (reference sequence). V was clipped by 5 bases and J by 3 bases, with 15 bases between them. The CDR3 loop spans 16 amino acids. DNA for the CDR3: TGTGCCAGCAGACCCACAAGTGGCCGTGGGGCCAACGTCCTGACTTTC. Translated, it gives CASRPTSGRGANVLTF. The full variable domain, rest sourced from reference TRBV5-4 and TRBJ2-6, is ETGVTQSPTHLIKTRGQQVTLRCSSQSGHNTVSWYQQALGQGPQFIFQYYREEENGRGNFPPRFSGLQFPNYSSELNVNALELDDSALYLCASRPTSGRGANVLTFGAGSRLTVL.

This clonotype came up many times. V gene TRBV10-3 combines with J gene TRBJ1-1; TRBD1 aligns across 10 bases. The CDR3 length is 13 residues. With V trimmed by 6 bases and J by 5 bases, 3 bases remained unmatched. CDR1 ENHRY and CDR2 SYGVKD come from the germline V gene. The CDR3 sequence is CAIRGTGETEAFF. CDR3 DNA: TGTGCCATCAGGGGGACAGGGGAGACTGAAGCTTTCTTT.

The V gene is TRBV7-2, the J gene TRBJ1-1; D is ambiguous. Germline CDR1 SGHTA, CDR2 FQGNSA. V dropped 5 bases and J dropped 4 bases, with 8 bases sitting between them. The CDR3 runs to 12 residues. The CDR3 loop reads CASSPSSTEAFF. CDR3 DNA: TGTGCCAGCAGCCCGTCCAGCACTGAAGCTTTCTTT. The full variable domain, in which reference TRBV7-2 and TRBJ1-1 provide the parts outside the CDR3, is GAGVSQSPSNKVTEKGKDVELRCDPISGHTALYWYRQSLGQGLEFLIYFQGNSAPDKSGLPSDRFSAERTGGSVSTLTIQRTQQEDSAVYLCASSPSSTEAFFGQGTRLTVV.

A few counts support this clonotype. The chain joins TRBV28 to TRBJ2-3, with D possibly matching TRBD2 (6 bases). The CDR3 runs 15 residues. Germline loops: CDR1 MDHEN, CDR2 SYDVKM. Trimming removed 6 bases at V and 0 bases at J, with 13 bases between. The CDR3 DNA reads TGTGCCAGCAGCTTACCCAGCGGGAGCACAGATACGCAGTATTTT. This translates into CASSLPSGSTDTQYF.